This TCR beta chain is drawn from a study of T cell clonotyping in hematopoietic cell transplantation. About this clone: Its specificity is not known.

General study findings and limits: Without cell sorting, CD4 versus CD8 contributions remain unresolved. Graft donor and pretransplant recipient Inverse Simpson Index values predicted broader posttransplant TCR diversity. Pathologically expanded recipient clonotypes increased progressively from day 30 to day 180 as diversity fell.

Germline lookup yields CDR1 SNHLY and CDR2 FYNNEI. V lost 1 base and J lost 8, with 2 bases in between. The CDR3 runs 10 residues. Libraries were prepared by immunoSEQ multiplex PCR; TCRdb keeps only in-frame clonotypes and omits some of them. The data contain more than 65,000 clones, 94% of them singletons. The sample was peripheral blood mononuclear cells. The source is a man between 50 and 59 years old in good health. Some clones in this sample may be carry-over from other donors' samples. The chain carries TRBV2 and TRBJ1-2; D not resolved. CDR3 protein: CASSEEGYTF. The DNA for the CDR3 is TGTGCCAGCAGTGAAGAGGGCTACACCTTC.